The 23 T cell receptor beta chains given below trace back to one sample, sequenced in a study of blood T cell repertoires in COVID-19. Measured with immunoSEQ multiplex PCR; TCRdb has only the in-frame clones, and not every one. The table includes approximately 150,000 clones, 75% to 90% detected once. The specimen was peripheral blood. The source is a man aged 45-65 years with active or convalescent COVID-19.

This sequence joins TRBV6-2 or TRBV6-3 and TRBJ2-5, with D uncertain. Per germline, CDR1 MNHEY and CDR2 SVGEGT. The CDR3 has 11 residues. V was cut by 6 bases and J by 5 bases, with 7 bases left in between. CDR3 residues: CASSYIETQYF. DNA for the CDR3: TGTGCCAGCAGCTATATTGAGACCCAGTACTTC.

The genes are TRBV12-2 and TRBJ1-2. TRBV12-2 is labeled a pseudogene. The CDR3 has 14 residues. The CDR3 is CASRLVLGGGGYTF. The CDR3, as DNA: TGTGCAAGTCGCTTAGTATTAGGCGGGGGTGGCTACACCTTC.

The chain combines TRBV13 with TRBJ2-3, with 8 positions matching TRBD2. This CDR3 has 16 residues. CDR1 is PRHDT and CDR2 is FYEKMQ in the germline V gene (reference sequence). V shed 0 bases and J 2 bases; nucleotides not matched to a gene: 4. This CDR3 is CASSLGSGGNTDTQYF. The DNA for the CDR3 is TGTGCCAGCAGCTTAGGAAGCGGGGGAAACACAGATACGCAGTATTTT.

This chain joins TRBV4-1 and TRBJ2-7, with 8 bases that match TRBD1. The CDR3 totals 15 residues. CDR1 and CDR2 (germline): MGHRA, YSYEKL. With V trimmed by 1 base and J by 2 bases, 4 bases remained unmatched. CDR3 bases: TGCGCCAGCAGCCAAGGGGACAGGCTTACCTACGAGCAGTACTTC. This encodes CASSQGDRLTYEQYF.

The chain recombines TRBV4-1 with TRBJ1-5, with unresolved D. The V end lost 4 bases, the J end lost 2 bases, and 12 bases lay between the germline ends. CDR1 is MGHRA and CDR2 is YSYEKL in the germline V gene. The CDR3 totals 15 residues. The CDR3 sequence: CASSPSLRGNQPQHF. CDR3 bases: TGCGCCAGCAGCCCTTCTTTGCGGGGCAATCAGCCCCAGCATTTT.

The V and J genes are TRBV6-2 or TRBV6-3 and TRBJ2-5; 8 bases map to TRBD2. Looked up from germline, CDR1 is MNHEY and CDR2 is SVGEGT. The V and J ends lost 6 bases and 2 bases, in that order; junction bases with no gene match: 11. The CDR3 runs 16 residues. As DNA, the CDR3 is TGTGCCAGCAGCCCCCCTCTCGAGCGGGAGCAAGAGACCCAGTACTTC. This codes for CASSPPLEREQETQYF.

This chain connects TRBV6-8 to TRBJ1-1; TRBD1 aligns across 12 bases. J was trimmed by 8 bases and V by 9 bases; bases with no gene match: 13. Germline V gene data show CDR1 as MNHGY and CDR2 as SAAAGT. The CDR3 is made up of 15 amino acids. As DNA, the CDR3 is TGTGCCAGTTTGGGACAGGGGGCTAAGTCCGAAGAAGCTTTCTTT. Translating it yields CASLGQGAKSEEAFF.

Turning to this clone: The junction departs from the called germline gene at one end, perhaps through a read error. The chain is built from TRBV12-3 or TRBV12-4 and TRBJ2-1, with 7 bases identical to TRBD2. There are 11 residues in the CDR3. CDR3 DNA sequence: TGTGCCAGCAGTTTCGTGGGACTATCAATCTTC. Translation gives CASSFVGLSIF.

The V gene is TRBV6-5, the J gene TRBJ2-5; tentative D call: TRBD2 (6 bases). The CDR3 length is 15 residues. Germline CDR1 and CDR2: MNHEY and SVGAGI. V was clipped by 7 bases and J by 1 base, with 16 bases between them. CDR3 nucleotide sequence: TGTGCCAGCACCCAGACCCGGGACTCCCAAGAGACCCAGTACTTC. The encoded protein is CASTQTRDSQETQYF.

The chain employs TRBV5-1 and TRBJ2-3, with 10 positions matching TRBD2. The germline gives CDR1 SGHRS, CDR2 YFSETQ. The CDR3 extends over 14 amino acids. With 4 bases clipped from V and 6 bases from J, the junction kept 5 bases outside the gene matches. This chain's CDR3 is CASSPSGRADTQYF. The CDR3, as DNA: TGCGCCAGCAGCCCTAGCGGGAGAGCCGATACGCAGTATTTT.

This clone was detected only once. CDR3 region: CSAVGPIIQYF. The CDR3 DNA is TGCAGTGCTGTTGGGCCGATAATTCAGTACTTC. The chain carries TRBV20-1 and TRBJ2-4; unclear D gene. CDR1 is DFQATT, CDR2 SNEGSKA, per germline (reference sequence). The V gene lost 5 bases and the J gene lost 10 bases, with 12 bases spanning the gap. The CDR3 is 11 residues long.

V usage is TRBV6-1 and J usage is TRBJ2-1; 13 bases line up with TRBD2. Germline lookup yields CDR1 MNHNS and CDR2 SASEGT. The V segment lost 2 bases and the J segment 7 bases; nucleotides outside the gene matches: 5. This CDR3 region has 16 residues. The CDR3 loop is CASSEWTSGSGNEQFF. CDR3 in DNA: TGTGCCAGCAGTGAATGGACTAGCGGGAGTGGTAATGAGCAGTTCTTC.

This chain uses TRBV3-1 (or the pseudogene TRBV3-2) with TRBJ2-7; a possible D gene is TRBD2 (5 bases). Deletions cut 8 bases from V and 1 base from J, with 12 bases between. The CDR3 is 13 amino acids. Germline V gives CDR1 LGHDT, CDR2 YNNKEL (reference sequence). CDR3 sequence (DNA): TGTGCCAGCGCTGCGGGTATATCCTACGAGCAGTACTTC. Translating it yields CASAAGISYEQYF.

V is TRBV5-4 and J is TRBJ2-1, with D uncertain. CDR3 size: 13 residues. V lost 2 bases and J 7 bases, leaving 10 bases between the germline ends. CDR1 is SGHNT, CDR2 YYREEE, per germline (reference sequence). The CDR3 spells CASSLDTTNEQFF. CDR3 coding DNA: TGTGCCAGCAGCTTAGACACCACAAATGAGCAGTTCTTC. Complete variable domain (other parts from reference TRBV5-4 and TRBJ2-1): ETGVTQSPTHLIKTRGQQVTLRCSSQSGHNTVSWYQQALGQGPQFIFQYYREEENGRGNFPPRFSGLQFPNYSSELNVNALELDDSALYLCASSLDTTNEQFFGPGTRLTVL.

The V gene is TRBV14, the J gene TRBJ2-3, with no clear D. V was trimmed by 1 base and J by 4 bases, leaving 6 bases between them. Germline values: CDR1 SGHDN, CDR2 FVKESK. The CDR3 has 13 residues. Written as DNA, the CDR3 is TGTGCCAGCAGCCAAGGAGGTGCAGATACGCAGTATTTT. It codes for CASSQGGADTQYF.

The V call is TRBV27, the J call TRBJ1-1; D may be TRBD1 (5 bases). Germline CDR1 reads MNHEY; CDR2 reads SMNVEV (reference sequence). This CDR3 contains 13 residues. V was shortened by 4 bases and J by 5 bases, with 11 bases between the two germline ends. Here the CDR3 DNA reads TGTGCCAGCAGTTGGGGGGAGGGGACTGAAGCTTTCTTT. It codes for CASSWGEGTEAFF.

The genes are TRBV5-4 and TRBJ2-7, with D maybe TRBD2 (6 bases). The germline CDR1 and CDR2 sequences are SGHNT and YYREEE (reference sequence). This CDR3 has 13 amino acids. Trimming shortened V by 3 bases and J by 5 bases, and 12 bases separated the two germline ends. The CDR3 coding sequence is TGTGCCAGCAGCTCTCCGGGAGTCGACGAGCAGTACTTC. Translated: CASSSPGVDEQYF.

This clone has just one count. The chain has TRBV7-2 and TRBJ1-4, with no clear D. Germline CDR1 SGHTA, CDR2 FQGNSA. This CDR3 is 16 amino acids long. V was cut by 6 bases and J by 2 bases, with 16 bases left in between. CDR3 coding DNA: TGTGCCAGCAGTTTAACCCCACTTGTTACTAATGAAAAACTGTTTTTT. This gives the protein CASSLTPLVTNEKLFF.

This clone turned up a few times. The CDR3 sequence: CASSLGRGGSGELFF. As DNA, the CDR3 is TGTGCCAGCAGCTTAGGCAGGGGTGGGAGCGGGGAGCTGTTTTTT. V gene TRBV7-8 combines with J gene TRBJ2-2; D perhaps matches TRBD1 (6 bases). Germline lookup yields CDR1 SGHVS and CDR2 FQNEAQ. Trimming stripped 1 base from V and 7 bases from J, with 13 bases between. The CDR3 loop spans 15 amino acids.

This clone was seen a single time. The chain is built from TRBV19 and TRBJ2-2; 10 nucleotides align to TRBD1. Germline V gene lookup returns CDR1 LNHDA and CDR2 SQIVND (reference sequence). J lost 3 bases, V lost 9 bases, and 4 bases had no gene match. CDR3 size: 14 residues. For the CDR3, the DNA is TGTGCCAGATGGACAGGGGGGGACACCGGGGAGCTGTTTTTT. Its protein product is CARWTGGDTGELFF.

This CDR3 reads CASSQTPGHYNTEAFF. CDR3 bases: TGCGCCAGCAGCCAAACCCCAGGGCATTACAACACTGAAGCTTTCTTT. The chain couples TRBV4-3 to TRBJ1-1; possibly TRBD1 for D (5 bases). V lost 2 bases and J lost 2, with 15 bases in between. The CDR3 extends over 16 amino acids. Germline CDR1 is LGHNA and CDR2 is YSLEER.

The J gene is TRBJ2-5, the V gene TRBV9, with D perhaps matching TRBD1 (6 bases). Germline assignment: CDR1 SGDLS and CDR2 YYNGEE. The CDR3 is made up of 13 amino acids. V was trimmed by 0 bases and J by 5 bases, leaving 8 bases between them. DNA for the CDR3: TGTGCCAGCAGCGTAGGGGGGCGCGAGACCCAGTACTTC. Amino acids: CASSVGGRETQYF.

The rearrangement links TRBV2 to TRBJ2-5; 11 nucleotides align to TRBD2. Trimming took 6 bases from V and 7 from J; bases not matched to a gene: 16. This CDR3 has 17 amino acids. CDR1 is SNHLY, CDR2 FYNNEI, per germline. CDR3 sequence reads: CASSIRGSGRGDGTQYF. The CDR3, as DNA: TGTGCCAGCAGCATTAGGGGTAGCGGGAGGGGAGATGGGACCCAGTACTTC.